This TCR beta chain was obtained from a study of blood T cell repertoires in COVID-19. Across the whole study: Material from acute and convalescent COVID-19 was sourced from the United States, Italy and Spain.

The V gene end was trimmed by 4 bases and the J gene end by 0 bases; junction bases not matched to a gene: 9. The CDR3 length is 17 residues. Germline V CDR1 and CDR2: MNHNS, SASEGT. Original methodology: Cell counts per sample came from amplifying reference gene primers. Method: immunoSEQ multiplex PCR; TCRdb's copy keeps in-frame clones and lacks some. V, J and clone size derive from that table, while D and trimming were established from the DNA sequence. Of around 300,000 clones listed, around four fifths are singletons. The receptor comes from a woman in her forties or fifties with active or convalescent COVID-19. Sequencing was done on a sample of peripheral blood. The chain is built from TRBV6-1 and TRBJ2-3; 8 bases agree with TRBD1. The CDR3 bases are TGTGCCAGCAGTGGAGGGGGACAGGTCATAAGCACAGATACGCAGTATTTT. Its protein is CASSGGGQVISTDTQYF.